The sequence of this T cell receptor (beta chain) was determined in a study of breast tumors, draining lymph nodes, adjacent tissues. Study conclusions and caveats: The data were judged consistent with most tumor T cells coming from lymph node and expanding in tumor. Luminal-like breast cancer showed significantly higher tumor–nontumor repertoire similarity than basal-like.

In germline, CDR1 is SGHVS, CDR2 FNYEAQ. The CDR3 runs to 13 residues. Trimming shortened V by 4 bases and J by 4 bases, and 10 bases separated the two germline ends. Samples came from axillary lymph nodes draining the breast cancer. On this clonotype itself: Its antigen is as yet unknown.

TCRdb re-called the multiplex PCR reads through MiXCR, storing one row per CDR3 protein. This repertoire shows 85,000 to 130,000 distinct CDR3 sequences, approximately 28% found once; its top ten account for approximately 5.3%. The origin of this receptor is a female donor with breast cancer. Some clones in this sample may be carry-over from other donors' samples. The chain employs TRBV7-6 and TRBJ1-1; D is uncertain. Material: axillary lymph node tissue. The CDR3 spells CASSSEVGTEAFF. The CDR3 coding sequence is TGTGCCAGCAGCTCGGAAGTCGGCACTGAAGCTTTCTTT.